The 2 T cell receptor beta chains below come from one sample, sequenced in a study of CD8+ T cells in alopecia areata. Following extraction, RNA underwent reverse transcription to cDNA, which served as the sequencing template. Here immunoSEQ multiplex PCR was the method, and the copy in TCRdb shows in-frame clones only, minus some. There are some 170,000 clones in the sample; about 55% occur only once, and about 10% lies in the top ten. Described treatment: oral pan-JAK inhibitor, 5-10 mg twice daily. Sample: CD8+ T cells sorted from blood, taken at week 24, from a patient treated with tofacitinib. Every receptor here comes from a human donor with alopecia areata.

The CDR3, as DNA: TGCGCCAGCAGCCAACAGGGCGTCGGTGAAAAACTGTTTTTT. Amino acid sequence: CASSQQGVGEKLFF. V usage is TRBV4-1 and J usage is TRBJ1-4, with D possibly matching TRBD1 (5 bases). The CDR3 consists of 14 residues. CDR1 and CDR2 from the germline V gene are MGHRA and YSYEKL. Trimming shortened V by 2 bases and J by 7 bases, and 11 bases separated the two germline ends.

The chain carries TRBV29-1 and TRBJ1-1, with unresolved D. The V gene's germline CDR1 is SQVTM and CDR2 ANQGSEA. The CDR3 has 12 residues. The V end was cut by 6 bases, the J end by 1 base, with 9 bases between. CDR3 in DNA: TGCAGCGTGCGGGTCCCGAACACTGAAGCTTTCTTT. Translated, it gives CSVRVPNTEAFF.